This record covers a single T cell receptor (beta chain). Clones were sequenced by immunoSEQ multiplex PCR, and TCRdb holds only the in-frame ones, with some missing. The profile shows some 8,700 clones, under 80% of them singletons. The data were obtained in a study of graft-versus-host responses after intestinal transplantation. Tissue from the graft was processed to free its intraepithelial and lamina propria lymphocytes. CDR1 and CDR2 (germline): SGHVT, SQSDAQ. Trimming stripped 1 base from V and 3 bases from J, with 7 bases between. The CDR3 totals 13 residues. This specimen consisted of ileum tissue, obtained about 490 days after intestinal transplant. This receptor was taken from a human patient who received an intestinal transplant, so some T cells may come from the graft donor. This chain joins TRBV7-4 and TRBJ2-7; D ambiguous. CDR3 amino acids: CASSLGAYYEQYF. CDR3 DNA sequence: TGTGCCAGCAGCTTAGGGGCCTACTACGAGCAGTACTTC.